One TCR beta chain is described in this entry. Its antigen is currently unknown. This CDR3 is built from 16 residues. Germline CDR1 reads SGHTS; CDR2 reads YDEGEE. V lost 4 bases and J lost 0, with 17 bases in between. The data were obtained in a study of T cells in Graves' hyperthyroidism and ophthalmopathy. Overall study results and limits: The model anticipated ophthalmopathy a median approximately 6.7 months pre-onset. Blood also showed most of the thyroid clonotypes that were expanded above 0.001.

The authors deemed Graves' hyperthyroidism stable absent ophthalmopathy progression within 18 months. Clinical symptoms, serum thyroxine and TRAb, thyroid ultrasound and orbital computed tomography were used for the diagnoses. RNA transcripts served as the template for amplifying TCR beta CDR3 regions. HTBI primers drove first-round RT-PCR of the TCR CDR3. MiXCR, run by TCRdb on the multiplex PCR reads, gives a single entry per CDR3 protein. The data contain about 680,000 distinct CDR3 sequences, just over 35% of them singletons. Sequenced material: blood. The clonotype originates from a woman aged 40 to 49 with Graves' hyperthyroidism. The rearrangement uses TRBV5-8 and TRBJ2-7; D may match TRBD1 or TRBD2 (5 bases each). CDR3 amino acids: CASSPGGFPSSYEQYF. Here the CDR3 DNA reads TGTGCCAGCAGCCCTGGGGGTTTTCCGAGCTCCTACGAGCAGTACTTC.